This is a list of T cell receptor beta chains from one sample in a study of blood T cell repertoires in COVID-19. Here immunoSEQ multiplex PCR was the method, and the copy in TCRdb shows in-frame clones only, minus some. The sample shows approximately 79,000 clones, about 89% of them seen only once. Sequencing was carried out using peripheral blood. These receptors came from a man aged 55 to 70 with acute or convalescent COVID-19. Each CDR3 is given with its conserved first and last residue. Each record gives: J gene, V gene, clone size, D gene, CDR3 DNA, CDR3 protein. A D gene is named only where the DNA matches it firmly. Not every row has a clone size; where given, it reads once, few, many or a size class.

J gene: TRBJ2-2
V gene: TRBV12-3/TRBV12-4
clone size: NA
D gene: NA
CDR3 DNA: TGTGCCAGCAGTTTGGCTAGTGCCGGGGAGCTGTTTTTT
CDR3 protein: CASSLASAGELFF

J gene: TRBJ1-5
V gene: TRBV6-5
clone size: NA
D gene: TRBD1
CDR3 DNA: TGTGCCAGCGGAGGGACAGTGGTTCAGCCCCAGCATTTT
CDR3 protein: CASGGTVVQPQHF

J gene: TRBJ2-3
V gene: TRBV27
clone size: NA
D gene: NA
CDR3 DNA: TGTGCCACCTGGACCGGGACTAGCACAGATACGCAGTATTTT
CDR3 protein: CATWTGTSTDTQYF

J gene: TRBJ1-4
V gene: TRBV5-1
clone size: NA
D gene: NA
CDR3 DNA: TGCGCCAGCAGCTCTCCGAGTAATGAAAAACTGTTTTTT
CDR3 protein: CASSSPSNEKLFF

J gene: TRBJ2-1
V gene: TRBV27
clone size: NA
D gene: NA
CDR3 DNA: TGTGCCAGCAAAGGGCGGGCTCGCGGTGAGCAGTTCTTC
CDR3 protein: CASKGRARGEQFF

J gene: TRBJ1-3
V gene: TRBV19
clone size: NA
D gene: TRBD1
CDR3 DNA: TGTGCCAGTAGGGACAGGGGCTCAAACACCATATATTTT
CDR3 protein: CASRDRGSNTIYF

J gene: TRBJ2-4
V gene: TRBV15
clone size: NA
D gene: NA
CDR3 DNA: TGTGCCACCAGCAGCGGAAGGGGCGTGGGGAACATTCAGTACTTC
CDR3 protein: CATSSGRGVGNIQYF

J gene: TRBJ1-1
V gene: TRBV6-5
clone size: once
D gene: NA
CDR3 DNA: TGTGCCAGCTGTCTGTGGGCAGCGGGGAGAATTGAAGCTTTCTTT
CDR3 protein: CASCLWAAGRIEAFF

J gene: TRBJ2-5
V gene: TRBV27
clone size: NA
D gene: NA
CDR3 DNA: TGTGCCAGCAGCCCATTGGTTGGGAGGATGGGACAAGAGACCCAGTACTTC
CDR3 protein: CASSPLVGRMGQETQYF

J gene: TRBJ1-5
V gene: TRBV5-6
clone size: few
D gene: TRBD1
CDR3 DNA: TGTGCCAGCAGCTTTTGGGACAGAAATCAGCCCCAGCATTTT
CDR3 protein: CASSFWDRNQPQHF

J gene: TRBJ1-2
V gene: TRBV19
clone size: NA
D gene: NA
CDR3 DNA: TGTGCCAGTAGTATTCCGGGACGGGAGATCTATGGCTACACCTTC
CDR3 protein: CASSIPGREIYGYTF

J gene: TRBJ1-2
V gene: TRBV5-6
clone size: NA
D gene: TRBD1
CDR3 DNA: TGTGCCAGCAGCTTGGTAACAGGGGTCGTCTATGGCTACACCTTC
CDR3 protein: CASSLVTGVVYGYTF

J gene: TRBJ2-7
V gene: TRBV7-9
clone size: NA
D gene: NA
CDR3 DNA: TGTGCCAGCAGCTCCTATGGAACGGGGTTGTCCTACGAGCAGTACTTC
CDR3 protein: CASSSYGTGLSYEQYF

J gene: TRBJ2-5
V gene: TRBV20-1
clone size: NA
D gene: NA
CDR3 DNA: TGCAGTGCTGTAGAACAGGGCCCCCAGTACTTC
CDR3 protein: CSAVEQGPQYF

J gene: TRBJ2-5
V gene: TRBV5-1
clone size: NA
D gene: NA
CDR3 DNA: TGCGCCAGCAGCCCCGGACAGTACCAAGAGACCCAGTACTTC
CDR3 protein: CASSPGQYQETQYF

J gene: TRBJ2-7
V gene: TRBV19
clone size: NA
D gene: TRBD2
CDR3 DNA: TGTGCCAGTAGAACATCCGGGACTAGTGTCTACGAGCAGTACTTC
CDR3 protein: CASRTSGTSVYEQYF

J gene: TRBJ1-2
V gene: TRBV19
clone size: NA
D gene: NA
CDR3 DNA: TGTGCCAGTAGCTCCGGGACGGTCGAGACAGGCGGCTACACCTTC
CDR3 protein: CASSSGTVETGGYTF